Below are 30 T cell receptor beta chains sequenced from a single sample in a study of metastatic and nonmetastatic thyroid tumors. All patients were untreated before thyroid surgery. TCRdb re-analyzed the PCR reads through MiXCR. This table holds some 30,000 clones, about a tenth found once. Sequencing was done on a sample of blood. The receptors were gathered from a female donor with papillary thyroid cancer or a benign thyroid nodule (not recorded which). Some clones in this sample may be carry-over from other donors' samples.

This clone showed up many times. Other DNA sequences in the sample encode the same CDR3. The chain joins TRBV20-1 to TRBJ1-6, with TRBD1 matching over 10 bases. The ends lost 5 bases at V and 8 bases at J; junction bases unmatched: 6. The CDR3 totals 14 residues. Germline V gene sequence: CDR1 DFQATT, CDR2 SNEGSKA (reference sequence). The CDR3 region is CSALTGTGDSPLHF. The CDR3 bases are TGCAGTGCTCTAACCGGGACAGGGGATTCACCCCTCCACTTT.

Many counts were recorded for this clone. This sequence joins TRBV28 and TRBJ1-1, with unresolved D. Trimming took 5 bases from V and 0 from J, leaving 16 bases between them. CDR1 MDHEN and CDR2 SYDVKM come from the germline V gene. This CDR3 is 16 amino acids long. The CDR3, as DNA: TGTGCCAGCAGTCCACCCCGGTCAGGAGTGAACACTGAAGCTTTCTTT. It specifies CASSPPRSGVNTEAFF.

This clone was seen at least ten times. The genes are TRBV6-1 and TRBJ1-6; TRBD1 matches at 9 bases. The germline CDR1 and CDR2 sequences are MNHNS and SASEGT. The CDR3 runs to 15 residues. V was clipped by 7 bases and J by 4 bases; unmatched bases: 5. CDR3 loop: CASKPGQGYNSPLHF. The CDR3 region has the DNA TGTGCCAGCAAACCGGGACAGGGATATAATTCACCCCTCCACTTT.

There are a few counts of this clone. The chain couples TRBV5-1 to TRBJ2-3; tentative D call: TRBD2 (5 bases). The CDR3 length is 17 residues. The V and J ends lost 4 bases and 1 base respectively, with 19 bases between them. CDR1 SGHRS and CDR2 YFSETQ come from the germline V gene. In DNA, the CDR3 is TGCGCCAGCAGCGTCGGTACCCTGATGGGAGGCACAGATACGCAGTATTTT. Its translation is CASSVGTLMGGTDTQYF.

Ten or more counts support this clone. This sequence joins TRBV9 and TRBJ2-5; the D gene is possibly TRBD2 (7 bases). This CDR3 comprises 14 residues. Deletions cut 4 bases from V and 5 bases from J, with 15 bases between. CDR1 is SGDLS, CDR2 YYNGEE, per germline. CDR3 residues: CASSPGEGRETQYF. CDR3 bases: TGTGCCAGCAGCCCAGGGGAGGGCCGCGAGACCCAGTACTTC.

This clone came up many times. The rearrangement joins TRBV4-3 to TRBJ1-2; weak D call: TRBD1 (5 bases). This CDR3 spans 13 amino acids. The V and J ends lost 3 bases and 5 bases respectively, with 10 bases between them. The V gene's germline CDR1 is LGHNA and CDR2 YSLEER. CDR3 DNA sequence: TGCGCCAGCAGCCACCCCGGGGGTTATGGCTACACCTTC. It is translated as CASSHPGGYGYTF.

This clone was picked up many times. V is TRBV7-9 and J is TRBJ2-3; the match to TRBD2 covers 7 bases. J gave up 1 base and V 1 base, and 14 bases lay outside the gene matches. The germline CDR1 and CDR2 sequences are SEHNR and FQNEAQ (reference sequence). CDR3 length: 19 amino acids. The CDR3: CASSLGRLAAGLGTDTQYF. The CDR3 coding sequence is TGTGCCAGCAGCTTAGGACGGCTAGCGGCAGGCCTAGGCACAGATACGCAGTATTTT. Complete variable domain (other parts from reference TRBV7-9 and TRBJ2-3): DTGVSQNPRHKITKRGQNVTFRCDPISEHNRLYWYRQTLGQGPEFLTYFQNEAQLEKSRLLSDRFSAERPKGSFSTLEIQRTEQGDSAMYLCASSLGRLAAGLGTDTQYFGPGTRLTVL.

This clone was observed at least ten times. The CDR3 nucleotides read TGTGCCAGCTCACCACGTACGGGGGGCAATGAAGCTTTCTTT. Protein product: CASSPRTGGNEAFF. The V gene is TRBV18, the J gene TRBJ1-1; D perhaps matches TRBD1 (6 bases). Germline V gene data show CDR1 as KGHSH and CDR2 as LQKENI. V was shortened by 1 base and J by 7 bases, with 13 bases between the two germline ends. The CDR3 length is 14 residues.

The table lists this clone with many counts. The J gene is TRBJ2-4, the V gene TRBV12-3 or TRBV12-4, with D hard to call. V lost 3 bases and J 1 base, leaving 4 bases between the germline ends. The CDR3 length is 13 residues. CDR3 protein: CASSFGAKNIQYF. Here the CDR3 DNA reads TGTGCCAGCAGTTTTGGGGCCAAAAACATTCAGTACTTC.

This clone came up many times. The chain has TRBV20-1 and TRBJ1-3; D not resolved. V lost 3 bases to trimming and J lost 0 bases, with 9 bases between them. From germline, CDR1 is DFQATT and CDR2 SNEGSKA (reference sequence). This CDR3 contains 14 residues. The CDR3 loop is CSARDGVSGNTIYF. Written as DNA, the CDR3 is TGCAGTGCTAGGGACGGAGTCTCTGGAAACACCATATATTTT.

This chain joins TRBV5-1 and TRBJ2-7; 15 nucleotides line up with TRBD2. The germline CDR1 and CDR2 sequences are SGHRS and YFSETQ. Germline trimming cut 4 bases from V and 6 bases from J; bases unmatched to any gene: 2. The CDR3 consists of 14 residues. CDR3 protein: CASSEGLAGGEQYF. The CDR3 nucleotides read TGCGCCAGCAGCGAGGGACTAGCGGGAGGCGAGCAGTACTTC. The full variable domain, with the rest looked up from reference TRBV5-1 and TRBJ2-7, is KAGVTQTPRYLIKTRGQQVTLSCSPISGHRSVSWYQQTPGQGLQFLFEYFSETQRNKGNFPGRFSGRQFSNSRSEMNVSTLELGDSALYLCASSEGLAGGEQYFGPGTRLTVT.

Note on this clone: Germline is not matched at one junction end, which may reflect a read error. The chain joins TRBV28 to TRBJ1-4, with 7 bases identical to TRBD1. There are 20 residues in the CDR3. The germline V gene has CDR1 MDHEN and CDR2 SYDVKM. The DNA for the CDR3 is TGTGCCAGCAGACCTTTCGGGGGACAGCTTAAAAGAGCAACTAGTGAAAAACTGTTTTTT. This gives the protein CASRPFGGQLKRATSEKLFF.

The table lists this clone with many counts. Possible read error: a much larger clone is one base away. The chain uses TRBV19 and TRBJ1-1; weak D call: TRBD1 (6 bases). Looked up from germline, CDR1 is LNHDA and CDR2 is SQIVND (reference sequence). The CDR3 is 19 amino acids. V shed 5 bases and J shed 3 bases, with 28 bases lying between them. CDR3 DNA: TGTGCCAGTAGTCCGGGACGGGGGGCGCGAGGGGGTTTGGACACTGAAGCTTTCTTT. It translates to CASSPGRGARGGLDTEAFF. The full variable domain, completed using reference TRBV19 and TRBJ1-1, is DGGITQSPKYLFRKEGQNVTLSCEQNLNHDAMYWYRQDPGQGLRLIYYSQIVNDFQKGDIAEGYSVSREKKESFPLTVTSAQKNPTAFYLCASSPGRGARGGLDTEAFFGQGTRLTVV.

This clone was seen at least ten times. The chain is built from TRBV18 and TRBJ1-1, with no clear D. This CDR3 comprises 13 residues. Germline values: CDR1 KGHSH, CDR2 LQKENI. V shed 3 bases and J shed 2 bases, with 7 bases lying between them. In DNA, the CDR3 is TGTGCCAGCTCACCGCAGGAAAACACTGAAGCTTTCTTT. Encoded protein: CASSPQENTEAFF.

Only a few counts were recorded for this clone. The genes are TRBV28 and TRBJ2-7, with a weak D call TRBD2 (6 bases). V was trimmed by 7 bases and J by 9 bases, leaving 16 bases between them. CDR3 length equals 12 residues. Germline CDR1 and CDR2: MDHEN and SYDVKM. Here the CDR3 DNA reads TGTGCCAGCATTTTGTCTTGGCGGGGGCAGTACTTC. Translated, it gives CASILSWRGQYF. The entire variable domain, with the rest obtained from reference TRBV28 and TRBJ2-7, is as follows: DVKVTQSSRYLVKRTGEKVFLECVQDMDHENMFWYRQDPGLGLRLIYFSYDVKMKEKGDIPEGYSVSREKKERFSLILESASTNQTSMYLCASILSWRGQYFGPGTRLTVT.

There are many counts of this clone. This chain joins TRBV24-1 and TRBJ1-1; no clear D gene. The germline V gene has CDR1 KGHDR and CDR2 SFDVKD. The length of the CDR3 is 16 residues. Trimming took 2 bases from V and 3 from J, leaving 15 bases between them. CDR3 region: CATSDSEWGSDTEAFF. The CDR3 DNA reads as TGTGCCACCAGTGATTCCGAGTGGGGTAGTGACACTGAAGCTTTCTTT.

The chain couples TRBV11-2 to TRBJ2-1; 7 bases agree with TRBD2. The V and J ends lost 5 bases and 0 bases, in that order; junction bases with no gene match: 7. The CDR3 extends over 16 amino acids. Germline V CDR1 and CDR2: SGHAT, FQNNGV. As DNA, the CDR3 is TGTGCCAGCAGCCCCTGGCGGGGGAACTCCTACAATGAGCAGTTCTTC. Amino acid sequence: CASSPWRGNSYNEQFF.

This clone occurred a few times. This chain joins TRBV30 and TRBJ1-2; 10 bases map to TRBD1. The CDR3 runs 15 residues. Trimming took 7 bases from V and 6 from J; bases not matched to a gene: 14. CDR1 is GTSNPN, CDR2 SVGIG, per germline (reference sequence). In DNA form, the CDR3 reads TGTGCCTCGTCCGGGACAGGGGCCTTAAGGGATGGCTACACCTTC. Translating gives CASSGTGALRDGYTF. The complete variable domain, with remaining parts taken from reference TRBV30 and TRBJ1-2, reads SQTIHQWPATLVQPVGSPLSLECTVEGTSNPNLYWYRQAAGRGLQLLFYSVGIGQISSEVPQNLSASRPQDRQFILSSKKLLLSDSGFYLCASSGTGALRDGYTFGSGTRLTVV.

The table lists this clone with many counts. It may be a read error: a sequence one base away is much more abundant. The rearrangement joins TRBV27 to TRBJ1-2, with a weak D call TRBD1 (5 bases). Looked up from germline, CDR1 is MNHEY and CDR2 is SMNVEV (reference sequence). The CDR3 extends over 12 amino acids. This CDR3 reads CASSTIEQGFAF. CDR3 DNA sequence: TGTGCCAGCAGTACCATTGAGCAGGGCTTCGCCTTC.

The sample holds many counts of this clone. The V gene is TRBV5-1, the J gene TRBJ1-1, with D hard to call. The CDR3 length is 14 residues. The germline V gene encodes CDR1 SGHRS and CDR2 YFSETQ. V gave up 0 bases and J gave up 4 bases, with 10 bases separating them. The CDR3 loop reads CASSLATGTTEAFF. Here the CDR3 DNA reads TGCGCCAGCAGCTTGGCGACGGGTACCACTGAAGCTTTCTTT.

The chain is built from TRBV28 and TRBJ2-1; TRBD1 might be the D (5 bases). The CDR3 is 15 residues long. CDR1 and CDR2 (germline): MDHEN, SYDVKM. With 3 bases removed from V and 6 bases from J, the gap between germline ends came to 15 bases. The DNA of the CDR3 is TGTGCCAGCAGTTTGTCGTCAGGGTTCGCCAATGAGCAGTTCTTC. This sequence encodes CASSLSSGFANEQFF.

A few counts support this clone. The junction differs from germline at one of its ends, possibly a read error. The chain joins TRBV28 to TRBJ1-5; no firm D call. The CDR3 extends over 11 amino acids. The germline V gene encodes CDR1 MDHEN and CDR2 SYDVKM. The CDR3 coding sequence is TGCGCCAGAAGTTTTAATCAGCCCCAGCATTTT. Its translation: CARSFNQPQHF. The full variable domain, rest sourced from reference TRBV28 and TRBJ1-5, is DVKVTQSSRYLVKRTGEKVFLECVQDMDHENMFWYRQDPGLGLRLIYFSYDVKMKEKGDIPEGYSVSREKKERFSLILESASTNQTSMYLCARSFNQPQHFGDGTRLSIL.

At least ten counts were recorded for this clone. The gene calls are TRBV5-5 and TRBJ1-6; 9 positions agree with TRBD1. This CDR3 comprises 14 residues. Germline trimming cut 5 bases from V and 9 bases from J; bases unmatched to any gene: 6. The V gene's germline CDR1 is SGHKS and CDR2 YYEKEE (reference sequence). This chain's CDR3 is CASSLGQGGSPLHF. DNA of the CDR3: TGTGCCAGCAGTCTGGGACAGGGAGGTTCACCCCTCCACTTT. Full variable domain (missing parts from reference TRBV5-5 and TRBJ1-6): DAGVTQSPTHLIKTRGQQVTLRCSPISGHKSVSWYQQVLGQGPQFIFQYYEKEERGRGNFPDRFSARQFPNYSSELNVNALLLGDSALYLCASSLGQGGSPLHFGNGTRLTVT.

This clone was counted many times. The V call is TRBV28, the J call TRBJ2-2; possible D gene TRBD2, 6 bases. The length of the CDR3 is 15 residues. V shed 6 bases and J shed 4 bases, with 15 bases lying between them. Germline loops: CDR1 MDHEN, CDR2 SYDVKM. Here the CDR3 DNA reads TGTGCCAGCAGAGGAATGGGACTGGGCACCGGGGAGCTGTTTTTT. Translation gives CASRGMGLGTGELFF.

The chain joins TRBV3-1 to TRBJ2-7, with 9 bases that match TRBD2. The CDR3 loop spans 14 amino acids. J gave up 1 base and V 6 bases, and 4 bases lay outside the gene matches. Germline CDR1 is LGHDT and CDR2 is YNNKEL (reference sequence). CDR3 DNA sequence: TGTGCCAGCAGAACCCTAGCGGGGTCCTACGAGCAGTACTTC. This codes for CASRTLAGSYEQYF.

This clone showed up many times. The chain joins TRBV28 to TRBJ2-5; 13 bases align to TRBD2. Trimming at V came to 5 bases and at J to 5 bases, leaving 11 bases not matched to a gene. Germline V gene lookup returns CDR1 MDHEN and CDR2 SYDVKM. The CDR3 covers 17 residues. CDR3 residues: CASSLGLAGVLGETQYF. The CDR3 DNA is TGTGCCAGCAGTCTTGGACTAGCGGGAGTTTTGGGGGAGACCCAGTACTTC.

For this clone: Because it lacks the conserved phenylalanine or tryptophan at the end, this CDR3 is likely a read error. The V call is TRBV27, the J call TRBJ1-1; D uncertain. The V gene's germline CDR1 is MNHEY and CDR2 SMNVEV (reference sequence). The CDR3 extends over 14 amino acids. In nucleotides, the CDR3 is TGTGCCAACAGTTTGTATGACGAGAACACTGAAGCTTTCCTT. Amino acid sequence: CANSLYDENTEAFL.

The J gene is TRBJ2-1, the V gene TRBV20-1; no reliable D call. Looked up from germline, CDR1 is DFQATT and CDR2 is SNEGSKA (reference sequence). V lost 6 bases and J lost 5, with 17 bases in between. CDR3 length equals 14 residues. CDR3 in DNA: TGCAGTGCAATGTACCCCCTACTCCACAATGAGCAGTTCTTC. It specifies CSAMYPLLHNEQFF.

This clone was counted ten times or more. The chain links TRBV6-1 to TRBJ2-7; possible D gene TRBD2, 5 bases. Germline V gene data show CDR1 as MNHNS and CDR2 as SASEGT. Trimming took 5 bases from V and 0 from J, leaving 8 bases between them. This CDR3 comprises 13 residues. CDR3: CASSPGDSYEQYF. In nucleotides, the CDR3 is TGTGCCAGCAGTCCCGGGGACTCCTACGAGCAGTACTTC.

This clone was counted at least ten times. CDR3 DNA: TGTGCCAGCAGCCGCGAGTATGGCTCGAACACTGAAGCTTTCTTT. It specifies CASSREYGSNTEAFF. The J gene is TRBJ1-1, the V gene TRBV7-9; D unclear. V was trimmed by 5 bases and J by 1 base, leaving 14 bases between them. The CDR3 contains 15 residues. The V gene's germline CDR1 is SEHNR and CDR2 FQNEAQ (reference sequence).